Here is one T cell receptor beta chain with its context. This sample is part of a study of control samples from healthy donors and cancer patients. The data were produced by immunoSEQ multiplex PCR, yet TCRdb's version contains in-frame clones alone and is incomplete. The data show 150,000 to 200,000 clones, 85% to 95% seen once. The TCR comes from a woman aged 18-29 years in good health. Sequenced sample: blood.

CDR3 loop: CASSLKRGYYEQYF. DNA of the CDR3: TGTGCCAGCAGTTTAAAGCGGGGATACTACGAGCAGTACTTC. This chain joins TRBV27 and TRBJ2-7; 7 nucleotides line up with TRBD2. Losses at the gene ends were 2 bases for V and 3 bases for J; bases not matched to a gene: 4. Germline V gene data show CDR1 as MNHEY and CDR2 as SMNVEV (reference sequence). CDR3 size: 14 residues.